This T cell receptor (beta chain) emerged from a study of blood T cells in healthy people across ages. To note about this clonotype: Its specificity is not known. The junction and the germline gene differ at one end; a read error may be behind it.

This CDR3 spans 12 amino acids. The germline gives CDR1 GTSNPN, CDR2 SVGIG (reference sequence). The second PCR ran about 7 to 12 cycles with a sample-barcoded 5' primer and J-beta primers. Through a template-switch adaptor with 12 random nucleotides, each cDNA molecule received a tag. Paired-end reads containing CDR3 totaled no fewer than 2.5 million for each sample. TCRdb passed the 5' RACE reads through MiXCR, listing each CDR3 protein once. The table has roughly 1.9 million distinct CDR3 sequences, roughly 43% seen once; the top ten hold roughly 23%. Study-level findings and limits: While age rose, TCR beta diversity per million T cells dropped in a roughly linear way. When one million T cells were used, diversity estimates were thought to be underestimates.

Source material: blood. The receptor comes from a human donor in good health. This rearrangement joins TRBV30 to TRBJ1-1; D is undetermined. CDR3 DNA sequence: TGTGCCCGGAGTGAGCGTAACACTGAAGCTTTCTTT. Translation gives CARSERNTEAFF.